This T cell receptor beta chain was sequenced in a study of T cells in Graves' hyperthyroidism and ophthalmopathy (dated by TCRdb to between 2017 and 2020). In the study overall: Peripheral blood samples were taken at the time of initial diagnosis, prior to any treatment. To identify distinguishing TCR V-J signatures, a discovery cohort of some 99 patients was used, comprising some 45 with Graves' ophthalmopathy and some 60 with stable Graves' hyperthyroidism. Prospective prediction of ophthalmopathy was tested in an independent validation cohort consisting of fewer than 20 hyperthyroidism patients and about 17 patients who later progressed to ophthalmopathy. The 100 or so discovery patients were randomly divided into training and test sets at a 7:3 ratio. The study also compared thyroid tissue and blood T-cell repertoires from 5 to 7 Graves' hyperthyroidism patients. Once sampling was done, hyperthyroidism patients were given methimazole at a starting dose of 30 mg daily, whereas ophthalmopathy patients were given high-dose intravenous methylprednisolone. The paper describes TCR Vbeta CDR3 sequencing of 120 to 150 peripheral blood samples, made up of under 50 ophthalmopathy patients, around 73 hyperthyroidism patients and 17 progressor patients.

Study-level results and caveats: Most expanded thyroid clonotypes (frequency above 0.001) were also detected in blood, a finding suggesting that blood repertoires may reflect thyroid immune responses. In validation, progression to ophthalmopathy was predicted by the model with around 70% sensitivity and roughly 76% specificity, a median of roughly six months before onset. A model built on a 13 V-J signature distinguished ophthalmopathy from stable hyperthyroidism, reaching 85% to 90% sensitivity and approximately 81% specificity in cross-validation and 80%/75% in testing. No statistical method was used to fix the sample size in advance, and group allocation was not hidden from the investigators.

As concerns this clonotype: The specificity of this receptor is unknown. No per-base quality is available; no much larger clone lies one base away.

Hyperthyroidism patients were newly diagnosed, with disease duration under 2 months, and aged 18 to 65 years. Patients with uncontrolled infections, other autoimmune diseases, pregnancy or lactation were excluded. Clinical symptoms, serum thyroxine and TRAb, thyroid ultrasound, and orbital computed tomography formed the basis for the diagnoses. For progressor patients, blood was drawn at the first diagnosis of hyperthyroidism, before any ophthalmopathy symptoms had appeared. PBMCs were isolated from 7.5 to 10 ml of fresh peripheral blood by Ficoll-Paque density gradient centrifugation. Patients classed as progressors first received a Graves' hyperthyroidism diagnosis and then went on to develop ophthalmopathy during follow-up. Total RNA was extracted using Trizol reagent, and RNA quality was assessed on an Agilent 2100 Bioanalyzer. The germline V gene sets CDR1 to MGHRA and CDR2 to YSYEKL. V lost 3 bases and J lost 5 bases; the stretch between them is 11 bases long. Spanning cysteine to phenylalanine, the CDR3 consists of 13 amino acids. The DNA shown is the 39-base CDR3, in frame from base 1.

Amplification of TCR beta CDR3 regions was carried out from RNA transcripts. The TCR CDR3 was subjected to a first round of RT-PCR using the HTBI primer set and the Qiagen OneStep RT-PCR kit. Libraries were constructed in a second round of multiplex PCR, after which size selection and purification were carried out. The libraries were sequenced on an Illumina HiSeq2000 using paired-end 100 bp reads. Turning to the authors' computational methods: Raw data were processed with SOAPnuke, discarding reads with adapters, uncalled bases, mean Phred below 15, or no exact constant-primer or identifier match. High-quality paired reads were merged with COPE v1.2.5, and unique nucleotide sequences were defined as clonotypes. MiTCR v1.1 was used to align the clonotypes against IMGT TRBV, TRBD and TRBJ reference segments. The analysis was restricted to V-J combinations with a frequency above 0.0001, which together covered roughly 99% of the repertoires. The TCS score was defined as F50 (clonal expansion) divided by E x V (chaos), with BLOSUM62-based TCRdist calculated between CDR3 peptides within each V-J. Welch's t-statistics and random forest reduced 500 to 550 V-J features to 10 to 15, which were used in a naive Bayes classifier (R e1071). TCRdb handled the public reads itself, with Q25 trimming in fastp and clone calling in MiXCR, and kept productive beta chains. Rows matching on CDR3 protein sequence are summarized as one entry with the most common DNA and genes. The V and J calls follow TCRdb's processing rather than the paper's. This sample is represented by 370,000 or so distinct CDR3 sequences; less than 15% of them were singletons. Of the sample, roughly 20% falls within the top ten clones.

The sequence joins TRBV4-1 to TRBJ2-7, with the D gene call left open. This TCR derives from a man aged 25-45 years with Graves' hyperthyroidism that later progressed to Graves' ophthalmopathy. Sequences were obtained from blood. The CDR3 protein sequence reads: CASSQWAKNEQYF. The DNA sequence reads TGCGCCAGCAGCCAGTGGGCTAAAAACGAGCAGTACTTC.